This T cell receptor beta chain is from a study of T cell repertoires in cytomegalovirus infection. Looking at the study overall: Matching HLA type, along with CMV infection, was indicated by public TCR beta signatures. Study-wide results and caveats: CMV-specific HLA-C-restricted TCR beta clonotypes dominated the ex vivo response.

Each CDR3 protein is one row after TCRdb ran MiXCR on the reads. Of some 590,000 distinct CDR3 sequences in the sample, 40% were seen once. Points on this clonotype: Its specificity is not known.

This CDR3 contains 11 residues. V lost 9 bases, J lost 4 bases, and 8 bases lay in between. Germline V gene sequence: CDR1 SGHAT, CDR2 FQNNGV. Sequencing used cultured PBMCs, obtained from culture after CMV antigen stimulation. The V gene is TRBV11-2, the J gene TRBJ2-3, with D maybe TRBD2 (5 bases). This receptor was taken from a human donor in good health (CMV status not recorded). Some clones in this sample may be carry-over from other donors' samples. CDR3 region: CASLGADTQYF. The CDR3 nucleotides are TGTGCCAGTCTCGGGGCAGATACGCAGTATTTT.